The 32 T cell receptor beta chains listed next were all sequenced from one sample in a study of blood T cell repertoires in COVID-19 (dated by TCRdb to the early 2020s). Library generation was performed with the immunoSEQ multiplex PCR assay. TCRdb took this table from immuneACCESS and kept in-frame rearrangements with V and J called. Such tables lack part of the clones; where checked against another copy, unresolved V genes explain under half of the gap, and the rest is unexplained. This sample lists around 130,000 clones; 85% to 90% were detected once. Approximately 11% of the sample goes to the ten largest clones. Input material: peripheral blood. The receptors here all came from a woman older than 75 with acute or convalescent COVID-19.

V is TRBV5-6 and J is TRBJ1-2, with 8 bases lining up with TRBD1. Germline V gene sequence: CDR1 SGHDT, CDR2 YYEEEE. The length of the CDR3 is 14 residues. After removal of 7 bases from V and 8 bases from J, the junction contained 13 bases not matched to a gene. The CDR3 DNA follows: TGTGCCAGCCGGGCGCAGGGGGCGGCGTTCGGCTACACCTTC. Amino acid sequence: CASRAQGAAFGYTF.

The genes are TRBV10-3 and TRBJ1-1, with 8 bases fitting TRBD1. CDR3 length equals 13 residues. J lost 2 bases, V lost 6 bases, and 2 bases had no gene match. The V gene's germline CDR1 is ENHRY and CDR2 SYGVKD. DNA of the CDR3: TGTGCCATCAGGGACAGGGATAACACTGAAGCTTTCTTT. It specifies CAIRDRDNTEAFF.

The chain links TRBV18 to TRBJ2-2; 8 bases line up with TRBD2. Germline trimming cut 2 bases from V and 5 bases from J; bases unmatched to any gene: 4. Looked up from germline, CDR1 is KGHSH and CDR2 is LQKENI. The CDR3 extends over 15 amino acids. The CDR3 reads CASSPVTSGTGELFF. The DNA of the CDR3 is TGTGCCAGCTCACCAGTCACTAGCGGTACCGGGGAGCTGTTTTTT.

The chain couples TRBV7-2 to TRBJ1-6, with TRBD1 matching 9 bases. Germline-derived CDR1 and CDR2 are SGHTA and FQGNSA. J lost 8 bases, V lost 3 bases, and 2 bases had no gene match. The CDR3 totals 14 residues. The CDR3 DNA follows: TGTGCCAGCAGCTTGGACAGGGGCGATTCACCCCTCCACTTT. Residues: CASSLDRGDSPLHF.

The chain is built from TRBV7-9 and TRBJ1-1; 10 positions match TRBD1. With 4 bases clipped from V and 3 bases from J, the junction kept 5 bases outside the gene matches. The CDR3 totals 15 residues. Per germline, CDR1 SEHNR and CDR2 FQNEAQ (reference sequence). CDR3 coding DNA: TGTGCCAGCAGCTCCAGACAGGGGGCGGACACTGAAGCTTTCTTT. This encodes CASSSRQGADTEAFF.

The chain employs TRBV23-1 and TRBJ1-6, with TRBD1 matching over 7 bases. TRBV23-1 is assigned to the ORF class and has an uncertain function. This CDR3 is built from 17 residues. J gave up 7 bases and V 3 bases, and 12 bases lay outside the gene matches. CDR3 amino acids: CASSQGKTGTPNSPLHF. In DNA form, the CDR3 reads TGCGCCAGCAGTCAGGGGAAGACAGGGACACCGAATTCACCCCTCCACTTT.

The chain recombines TRBV9 with TRBJ2-5; 9 positions agree with TRBD2. The CDR3 extends over 17 amino acids. Germline V CDR1 and CDR2: SGDLS, YYNGEE. The junction had 12 bases not matched to a gene; V was cut back by 1 base and J by 5 bases. The CDR3 DNA sequence: TGTGCCAGCAGCGTATCAAGTTCCAGCGGGGGGTGGGAGACCCAGTACTTC. It is translated as CASSVSSSSGGWETQYF.

The DNA of the CDR3 is TGTGCCAGCAGCCAACTAGGGGGCTCCTACGAGCAGTACTTC. Its translation: CASSQLGGSYEQYF. The rearrangement links TRBV3-1 (or the pseudogene TRBV3-2) to TRBJ2-7, with TRBD1 as a possible D gene (6 bases). The germline CDR1 and CDR2 sequences are LGHDT and YNNKEL (reference sequence). V was pared by 2 bases and J by 0 bases, with 8 bases between. This CDR3 has 14 residues.

The chain couples TRBV11-2 to TRBJ1-1; 12 bases are shared with TRBD1. The J segment lost 7 bases and the V segment lost 4 bases, leaving 4 bases of the junction unmatched. Germline V CDR1 and CDR2: SGHAT, FQNNGV. CDR3 length: 14 amino acids. CDR3 in DNA: TGTGCCAGCAGCTGGGACAGGGGGCTAGGTGAAGCTTTCTTT. This encodes CASSWDRGLGEAFF.

J is TRBJ1-2 and V is TRBV6-1; weak D call: TRBD1 (6 bases). Germline V gene sequence: CDR1 MNHNS, CDR2 SASEGT. Deletions cut 3 bases from V and 4 bases from J, with 12 bases between. The CDR3 extends over 14 amino acids. This CDR3 reads CASSDGGAGYGYTF. In nucleotides, the CDR3 is TGTGCCAGCAGTGACGGGGGGGCGGGCTATGGCTACACCTTC.

CDR3 amino acids: CATTRYEQYF. CDR3 nucleotide sequence: TGTGCCACCACTCGTTACGAGCAGTACTTC. This chain connects TRBV24-1 to TRBJ2-7; D gene ambiguous. V shed 8 bases and J shed 4 bases, with 5 bases lying between them. Germline CDR1 KGHDR, CDR2 SFDVKD. There are 10 residues in the CDR3.

The chain combines TRBV30 with TRBJ1-3, with 7 bases aligning to TRBD1. CDR1 and CDR2 (germline): GTSNPN, SVGIG (reference sequence). The ends lost 1 base at V and 0 bases at J; junction bases unmatched: 3. This CDR3 is 15 amino acids long. The DNA of the CDR3 is TGTGCCTGGAGTGCGGGACAGACCTCTGGAAACACCATATATTTT. Amino acid sequence: CAWSAGQTSGNTIYF.

The chain joins TRBV11-3 to TRBJ2-5; TRBD2 aligns across 13 bases. CDR3 size: 14 residues. Germline CDR1 SGHNT, CDR2 YENEEA. Germline trimming cut 4 bases from V and 5 bases from J; bases unmatched to any gene: 1. The CDR3 DNA sequence: TGTGCCAGCAGCTCGGGACTAGCGGGGGAGACCCAGTACTTC. It is translated as CASSSGLAGETQYF.

The rearrangement links TRBV25-1 to TRBJ2-7; TRBD2 matches at 8 bases. This CDR3 region has 14 residues. CDR1 and CDR2 (germline): MGHDK, SYGVNS. The V gene end was trimmed by 5 bases and the J gene end by 5 bases; junction bases not matched to a gene: 8. CDR3 sequence reads: CASSRRSGIDEQYF. For the CDR3, the DNA is TGTGCCAGCAGTCGTCGTAGCGGGATCGACGAGCAGTACTTC.

V is TRBV19 and J is TRBJ2-7, with TRBD2 matching 10 bases. The CDR3 contains 17 residues. Germline-derived CDR1 and CDR2 are LNHDA and SQIVND (reference sequence). Unmatched junction bases numbered 12, after V lost 3 bases and J lost 4 bases. The CDR3 loop is CASSILAGAPAPYEQYF. The CDR3 nucleotides read TGTGCCAGTAGTATTCTAGCGGGGGCCCCGGCCCCTTACGAGCAGTACTTC.

The rearrangement uses TRBV21-1 and TRBJ1-2; the table names TRBD1, a call not compared with the DNA. TRBV21-1 is a listed pseudogene. CDR3 length equals 16 residues. The CDR3 nucleotides read TGTGCCAGCAGCAGACCCCCGGGACAAAGGCCCTATGGCTACACCTTC. Its protein is CASSRPPGQRPYGYTF.

The chain uses TRBV18 and TRBJ2-1; TRBD1 matches at 12 bases. Looked up from germline, CDR1 is KGHSH and CDR2 is LQKENI. Trimming removed 9 bases from V and 10 bases from J; junction bases left unmatched: 13. The CDR3 extends over 15 amino acids. This CDR3 reads CASLAWDRGLQEQFF. CDR3 in DNA: TGTGCCAGTTTGGCTTGGGACAGGGGGCTACAAGAGCAGTTCTTC.

This chain links TRBV30 with TRBJ1-2; no clear D gene. The CDR3 is 11 amino acids. V was shortened by 4 bases and J by 0 bases, with 3 bases between the two germline ends. Germline CDR1 reads GTSNPN; CDR2 reads SVGIG (reference sequence). CDR3: CAWTTNYGYTF. CDR3 nucleotides: TGTGCCTGGACAACTAACTATGGCTACACCTTC.

Concerning this clone: The junction departs from the called germline gene at one end, perhaps through a read error. The V and J genes are TRBV15 and TRBJ1-2, with D unresolved. The CDR3 is 12 amino acids. Germline V gives CDR1 LNHNV, CDR2 YYDKDF (reference sequence). This CDR3 reads CATSRDRVQVDF. CDR3 DNA sequence: TGTGCCACCAGCAGAGATCGAGTTCAGGTTGACTTC.

This chain uses TRBV5-1 with TRBJ1-1; 7 bases are a match to TRBD1. J gave up 1 base and V 5 bases, and 5 bases lay outside the gene matches. The CDR3 contains 14 residues. Germline CDR1 is SGHRS and CDR2 is YFSETQ. In nucleotides, the CDR3 is TGCGCCAGCAGGACAGGGAACACGAACACTGAAGCTTTCTTT. Translated, it gives CASRTGNTNTEAFF.

The chain carries TRBV19 and TRBJ1-3; D is unresolved. This CDR3 contains 13 residues. The ends were cut back, 5 bases at V and 0 bases at J, with 5 bases in the middle. Germline values: CDR1 LNHDA, CDR2 SQIVND (reference sequence). Written as DNA, the CDR3 is TGTGCCAGTAGTCTGAGCTCTGGAAACACCATATATTTT. As protein: CASSLSSGNTIYF.

This clone was seen just once. This rearrangement joins TRBV11-2 to TRBJ1-2, with D tentatively TRBD1 (5 bases). The CDR3 sequence is 12 residues long. Germline V gene data show CDR1 as SGHAT and CDR2 as FQNNGV. The V end was cut by 3 bases, the J end by 7 bases, with 9 bases between. CDR3 nucleotide sequence: TGTGCCAGCAGCTTGGGGGGTGTTGGCTACACCTTC. Amino acids: CASSLGGVGYTF.

The chain carries TRBV30 and TRBJ1-4; D remains unclear. Trimming stripped 1 base from V and 15 bases from J, with 12 bases between. This CDR3 is 11 amino acids long. Germline CDR1 reads GTSNPN; CDR2 reads SVGIG (reference sequence). Here the CDR3 DNA reads TGTGCCTGGAGTGAGGAGGGAAAGTTGTTTTTT. Protein: CAWSEEGKLFF. The full variable domain, completed using reference TRBV30 and TRBJ1-4, is SQTIHQWPATLVQPVGSPLSLECTVEGTSNPNLYWYRQAAGRGLQLLFYSVGIGQISSEVPQNLSASRPQDRQFILSSKKLLLSDSGFYLCAWSEEGKLFFGSGTQLSVL.

The V gene is TRBV3-1 (or the pseudogene TRBV3-2), the J gene TRBJ1-2; unclear D gene. This CDR3 spans 14 amino acids. Trimming took off 6 bases at V and 4 bases at J, with 15 bases between the two ends. The germline CDR1 and CDR2 sequences are LGHDT and YNNKEL (reference sequence). CDR3 DNA: TGTGCCAGCAGGATGACCAATTCGGGCTATGGCTACACCTTC. Translated: CASRMTNSGYGYTF.

Only a few counts were recorded for this clone. The same CDR3 also results from other DNA sequences found in this sample. The chain has TRBV5-1 and TRBJ1-5; D not certain. Trimming cost V 2 bases and J 0 bases, with 3 bases left between them. This CDR3 is built from 13 residues. Germline V gene sequence: CDR1 SGHRS, CDR2 YFSETQ. The chain's CDR3 is CASSFSSNQPQHF. DNA for the CDR3: TGCGCCAGCAGCTTCAGTAGCAATCAGCCCCAGCATTTT.

The rearrangement links TRBV18 to TRBJ1-2; no clear D gene. V dropped 0 bases and J dropped 4 bases, with 9 bases sitting between them. The CDR3 is made up of 14 amino acids. Germline V lookup: CDR1 KGHSH, CDR2 LQKENI. CDR3 sequence: CASSPPTESYGYTF. For the CDR3, the DNA is TGTGCCAGCTCACCACCGACGGAGTCCTATGGCTACACCTTC.

The chain carries TRBV5-1 and TRBJ2-3; D is perhaps TRBD2 (5 bases). This CDR3 comprises 14 residues. The V and J ends lost 4 bases and 4 bases respectively, with 13 bases between them. Per germline, CDR1 SGHRS and CDR2 YFSETQ. In DNA, the CDR3 is TGCGCCAGCAGCCCAACTAGTGGGGCAGATACGCAGTATTTT. Translating it yields CASSPTSGADTQYF.

The chain uses TRBV5-8 and TRBJ2-3; 9 nucleotides line up with TRBD1. V lost 3 bases and J lost 2; bases outside the gene matches: 4. Germline loops: CDR1 SGHTS, CDR2 YDEGEE. The CDR3 covers 15 residues. Here the CDR3 reads CASSSTGGPTDTQYF. DNA for the CDR3: TGTGCCAGCAGCTCGACAGGGGGTCCCACAGATACGCAGTATTTT. Based on the CDR3 plus reference TRBV5-8 and TRBJ2-3, the full variable domain is EAGVTQSPTHLIKTRGQQATLRCSPISGHTSVYWYQQALGLGLQFLLWYDEGEERNRGNFPPRFSGRQFPNYSSELNVNALELEDSALYLCASSSTGGPTDTQYFGPGTRLTVL.

The chain uses TRBV5-5 and TRBJ1-2; 8 bases align to TRBD1. Germline V gene lookup returns CDR1 SGHKS and CDR2 YYEKEE (reference sequence). CDR3 length equals 13 residues. Losses at the gene ends were 0 bases for V and 6 bases for J; bases not matched to a gene: 1. CDR3 nucleotide sequence: TGTGCCAGCAGCTTGGCAGGGGGCGATGGCTACACCTTC. The encoded protein is CASSLAGGDGYTF.

The chain uses TRBV18 and TRBJ2-5, with a possible D match to TRBD1 (6 bases). This CDR3 region has 14 residues. The V and J ends lost 4 bases and 5 bases respectively, with 14 bases between them. Germline CDR1 KGHSH, CDR2 LQKENI. The CDR3 bases are TGTGCCAGCTCACTACAGGGAAATGAGGAGACCCAGTACTTC. Translated: CASSLQGNEETQYF. Full variable domain (outside the CDR3, taken from reference TRBV18 and TRBJ2-5): NAGVMQNPRHLVRRRGQEARLRCSPMKGHSHVYWYRQLPEEGLKFMVYLQKENIIDESGMPKERFSAEFPKEGPSILRIQQVVRGDSAAYFCASSLQGNEETQYFGPGTRLLVL.

The chain carries TRBV5-4 and TRBJ2-1; TRBD2 is a possible D gene (6 bases). Trimming cost V 2 bases and J 8 bases, with 8 bases left between them. The germline V gene has CDR1 SGHNT and CDR2 YYREEE (reference sequence). The length of the CDR3 is 12 residues. The CDR3 spells CASSFRRDEQFF. In DNA form, the CDR3 reads TGTGCCAGCAGCTTCCGGAGGGATGAGCAGTTCTTC. The entire variable domain, with the rest obtained from reference TRBV5-4 and TRBJ2-1, is as follows: ETGVTQSPTHLIKTRGQQVTLRCSSQSGHNTVSWYQQALGQGPQFIFQYYREEENGRGNFPPRFSGLQFPNYSSELNVNALELDDSALYLCASSFRRDEQFFGPGTRLTVL.

The V and J genes are TRBV19 and TRBJ2-2; tentatively, D is TRBD2 (7 bases). With 8 bases removed from V and 4 bases from J, the gap between germline ends came to 17 bases. This CDR3 has 15 residues. CDR1 LNHDA and CDR2 SQIVND come from the germline V gene (reference sequence). As DNA, the CDR3 is TGTGCCAGTGCTATGCGGGGGCCCGGCACCGGGGAGCTGTTTTTT. Translation gives CASAMRGPGTGELFF.